This T cell receptor (beta chain) was sequenced for a study of blood T cell repertoires in COVID-19. Study summary: Collection of acute and convalescent COVID-19 samples took place in the United States, Italy and Spain.

Authors' processing steps: Using reference gene primer amplification, nucleated cell counts were estimated. Method: immunoSEQ multiplex PCR; TCRdb's copy keeps in-frame clones and lacks some. The DNA was the basis for D and trimming; V, J and clone size are from that table. The data hold about 300,000 clones, with around nine tenths observed a single time. Germline values: CDR1 SGHRS, CDR2 YFSETQ. J was trimmed by 0 bases and V by 7 bases; bases with no gene match: 5. This CDR3 has 14 amino acids. This TCR derives from a man aged 35-49 years with acute or convalescent COVID-19. The J gene is TRBJ2-3, the V gene TRBV5-1; TRBD1 matches at 7 bases. Sequences were obtained from peripheral blood. The CDR3 sequence: CASARGGSTDTQYF. The CDR3 DNA follows: TGCGCCAGCGCTAGAGGGGGCAGCACAGATACGCAGTATTTT.